A single sample gave rise to the 13 T cell receptor beta chains below, sequenced in a study of molecular identifiers for immune sequencing clone quantification. Each CDR3 protein is one row after TCRdb ran MiXCR on the PCR reads. The sample comprises 550,000 to 750,000 distinct CDR3 sequences, 15% to 20% of which are singletons, and 0.85% to 0.9% rests with the top ten. What was sequenced was naive CD8+ T cells from blood, with Jurkat cell RNA spiked in. Subset here: FACS-sorted CD8+CD4-CCR7+CD45RA+ naive T cells. These receptors were obtained from a human donor in good health. Some libraries in this study had Jurkat cell RNA spiked in.

This clonotype was seen many times. The chain is built from TRBV7-6 and TRBJ2-5, with 10 bases matching TRBD2. The CDR3 runs 16 residues. Per the germline V gene, CDR1 is SGHVS and CDR2 is FNYEAQ. The junction had 12 bases not matched to a gene; V was cut back by 5 bases and J by 6 bases. The CDR3, as DNA: TGTGCCAGCAGCGACTTCGCGGGACTAGCGAAGAAGACCCAGTACTTC. Translating gives CASSDFAGLAKKTQYF.

In this sample, this clonotype turned up many times. CDR3 protein: CASSKTGQGRLPQHF. In nucleotides, the CDR3 is TGTGCCAGTAGCAAGACGGGACAGGGAAGGCTGCCCCAGCATTTT. V usage is TRBV19 and J usage is TRBJ1-5, with 9 bases identical to TRBD1. CDR1 and CDR2 from the germline V gene are LNHDA and SQIVND (reference sequence). The CDR3 has 15 residues. V dropped 6 bases and J dropped 9; count of bases not matched to a gene: 12.

There are many counts of this clonotype. The chain combines TRBV14 with TRBJ1-1; tentative D call: TRBD1 (6 bases). The CDR3 is 17 amino acids. The ends were cut back, 0 bases at V and 0 bases at J, with 14 bases in the middle. Germline CDR1 and CDR2: SGHDN and FVKESK. CDR3 protein: CASSQDPAGTLNTEAFF. The CDR3 DNA sequence: TGTGCCAGCAGCCAAGATCCCGCCGGGACACTGAACACTGAAGCTTTCTTT.

This clonotype has a count of ten or more. The V and J genes are TRBV9 and TRBJ1-3; D is unresolved. V was clipped by 4 bases and J by 0 bases, with 14 bases between them. The CDR3 spans 16 residues. Germline values: CDR1 SGDLS, CDR2 YYNGEE. The DNA of the CDR3 is TGTGCCAGCAGCCCGGATCCGGGGAGCTCTGGAAACACCATATATTTT. As protein: CASSPDPGSSGNTIYF.

About this clonotype itself: A much larger clone sits a single nucleotide away, making a read error possible. J is TRBJ2-2 and V is TRBV7-2; tentatively, D is TRBD2 (7 bases). The V end was cut by 7 bases, the J end by 3 bases, with 24 bases between. CDR1 is SGHTA, CDR2 FQGNSA, per germline. The CDR3 runs 18 residues. This chain's CDR3 is CASTLSPGGRFDTGELFF. The CDR3 nucleotides read TGTGCCAGCACCCTCTCCCCGGGGGGCCGTTTCGACACCGGGGAGCTGTTTTTT.

The chain couples TRBV19 to TRBJ2-5; possibly TRBD1 or TRBD2 for D (6 bases each). Per the germline V gene, CDR1 is LNHDA and CDR2 is SQIVND (reference sequence). V lost 4 bases to trimming and J lost 0 bases, with 21 bases between them. CDR3 length: 18 amino acids. CDR3 sequence (DNA): TGTGCCAGTAGTACCGGGGGCCGTGGCCGACTAGACCAAGAGACCCAGTACTTC. As protein: CASSTGGRGRLDQETQYF.

Many counts were recorded for this clonotype. CDR3: CASSDASGEGDTQYF. In DNA, the CDR3 is TGCGCCAGCAGTGATGCCAGCGGGGAGGGAGATACGCAGTATTTT. V usage is TRBV10-2 and J usage is TRBJ2-3; 7 bases map to TRBD2. CDR1 is WSHSY, CDR2 SAAADI, per germline. The CDR3 is 15 residues long. Unmatched junction bases numbered 8, after V lost 3 bases and J lost 5 bases.

The table lists this clonotype with a few counts. The rearrangement joins TRBV7-9 to TRBJ2-1; 14 positions agree with TRBD2. V was clipped by 5 bases and J by 4 bases; unmatched bases: 10. Germline CDR1 reads SEHNR; CDR2 reads FQNEAQ (reference sequence). This CDR3 comprises 18 residues. CDR3 sequence (DNA): TGTGCCAGCAGCACTACCGGACTAGCGGGGGGAAGTTACAATGAGCAGTTCTTC. It encodes CASSTTGLAGGSYNEQFF.

As regards this clonotype: A much larger clone lies a single base off, so this may be a read error. This rearrangement joins TRBV12-5 to TRBJ2-6; D may correspond to TRBD1 or TRBD2 (5 bases each). Looked up from germline, CDR1 is LGHNT and CDR2 is FRNRAP. The CDR3 consists of 15 residues. The DNA for the CDR3 is TGTGCTAGTGGTTTGGACAATGTCGGGGCCAACGTCCTGGCTTTC. Translating it yields CASGLDNVGANVLAF. Filled out from reference TRBV12-5 and TRBJ2-6, the complete variable domain reads DARVTQTPRHKVTEMGQEVTMRCQPILGHNTVFWYRQTMMQGLELLAYFRNRAPLDDSGMPKDRFSAEMPDATLATLKIQPSEPRDSAVYFCASGLDNVGANVLAFGAGSRLTVL.

This clonotype was detected many times. This chain joins TRBV5-6 and TRBJ2-7; no definite D call. The CDR3 spans 13 residues. Germline lookup yields CDR1 SGHDT and CDR2 YYEEEE. V lost 4 bases and J lost 7, with 15 bases in between. The CDR3 coding sequence is TGTGCCAGCAGCCTCGGGTCACCCCGGGAGCAGTACTTC. Its protein is CASSLGSPREQYF.

In its sample, this clonotype was seen many times. One junction end disagrees with the germline gene, perhaps due to a read error. This chain links TRBV20-1 with TRBJ2-7; D uncertain. This CDR3 comprises 14 residues. Germline assignment: CDR1 DFQATT and CDR2 SNEGSKA (reference sequence). The CDR3 DNA sequence: TGCAGTGCTATTGATAGGTTAGACTCCGACGAGCAGTACTTC. Translated, it gives CSAIDRLDSDEQYF.

This clonotype was counted many times. V is TRBV12-3 or TRBV12-4 and J is TRBJ1-3; no clear D gene. The ends were cut back, 7 bases at V and 6 bases at J, with 13 bases in the middle. The CDR3 runs to 13 residues. The CDR3 sequence: CASTTGLENTIYF. CDR3 nucleotides: TGTGCCAGCACCACCGGACTCGAAAACACCATATATTTT.

As concerns this clonotype: A much bigger clone sits one base away, suggesting this may be a read error. The rearrangement joins TRBV15 to TRBJ2-3; D possibly corresponds to TRBD2 (6 bases). Germline CDR1 reads LNHNV; CDR2 reads YYDKDF (reference sequence). The CDR3 is 17 residues long. The ends were cut back, 5 bases at V and 0 bases at J, with 18 bases in the middle. This CDR3 is CATSGPNSGPSTDTQYF. Written as DNA, the CDR3 is TGTGCCACCAGCGGACCTAATAGCGGACCTAGCACAGATACGCAGTATTTT.